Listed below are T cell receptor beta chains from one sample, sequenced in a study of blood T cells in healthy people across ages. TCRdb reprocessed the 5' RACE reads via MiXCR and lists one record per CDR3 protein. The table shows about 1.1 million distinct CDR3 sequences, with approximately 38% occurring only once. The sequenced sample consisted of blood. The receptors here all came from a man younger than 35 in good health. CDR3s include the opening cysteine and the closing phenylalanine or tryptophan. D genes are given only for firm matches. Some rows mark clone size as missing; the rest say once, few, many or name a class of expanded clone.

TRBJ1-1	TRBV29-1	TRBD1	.	CSVARQGPNTEAFF	TGCAGCGTTGCCAGACAGGGGCCGAACACTGAAGCTTTCTTT
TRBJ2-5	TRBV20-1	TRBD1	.	CSAVITGGRETQYF	TGCAGTGCTGTGATTACAGGGGGAAGAGAGACCCAGTACTTC
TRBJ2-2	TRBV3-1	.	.	CASSRTRGGNTGELFF	TGTGCCAGCAGCAGAACGAGAGGGGGAAACACCGGGGAGCTGTTTTTT
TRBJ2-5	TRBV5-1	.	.	CASGSWTAQGEQYF	TGCGCCAGCGGCTCCTGGACTGCCCAGGGAGAGCAGTACTTC
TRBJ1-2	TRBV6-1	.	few	CASSEQAYYGYTF	TGTGCCAGCAGTGAACAGGCTTACTATGGCTACACCTTC
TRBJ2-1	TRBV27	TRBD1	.	CASSTQGDYNEQFF	TGTGCCAGCAGTACTCAGGGGGACTACAATGAGCAGTTCTTC
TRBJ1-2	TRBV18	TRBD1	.	CASSPPGTGVYGYTF	TGTGCCAGCTCACCTCCGGGGACAGGGGTCTATGGCTACACCTTC
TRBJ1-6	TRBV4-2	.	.	CASSQNYNSPLHF	TGTGCCAGCAGCCAGAACTATAATTCACCCCTCCACTTT
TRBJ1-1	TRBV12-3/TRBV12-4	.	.	CASSFPGAGAFF	TGTGCCAGCAGTTTTCCGGGGGCGGGAGCTTTCTTT
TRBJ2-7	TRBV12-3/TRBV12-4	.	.	CASTSTAGSYEQYF	TGTGCCAGCACCTCAACGGCAGGGAGCTACGAGCAGTACTTC
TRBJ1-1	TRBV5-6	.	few	CASSLDWGIGTEAFF	TGTGCCAGCAGCTTGGATTGGGGGATCGGCACTGAAGCTTTCTTT
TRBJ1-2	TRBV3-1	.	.	CASSQEQDPKGYTF	TGTGCCAGCAGCCAAGAGCAGGACCCGAAAGGCTACACCTTC
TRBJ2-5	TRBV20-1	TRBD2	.	CSGRLAETQYF	TGCAGTGGAAGACTAGCAGAGACCCAGTACTTC
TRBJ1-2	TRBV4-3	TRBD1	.	CASSPYDRGLDGHTF	TGCGCCAGCAGCCCGTACGACAGGGGGCTGGATGGCCACACCTTC
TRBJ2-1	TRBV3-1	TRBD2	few	CASSQGLAPEVWQFF	TGTGCCAGCAGCCAAGGACTAGCGCCCGAGGTGTGGCAGTTCTTC
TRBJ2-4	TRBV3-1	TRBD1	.	CASSLGQYKNIQYF	TGTGCCAGCAGCCTGGGACAGTACAAAAACATTCAGTACTTC
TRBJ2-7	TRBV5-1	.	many	CASTPDRDYYEQYF	TGCGCCAGCACTCCGGACAGAGATTACTACGAGCAGTACTTC
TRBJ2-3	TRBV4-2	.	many	CASSQDSHTQYF	TGTGCCAGCAGCCAAGATTCGCATACGCAGTATTTT
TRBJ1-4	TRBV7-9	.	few	CASSLQSTSTNEKLFF	TGTGCCAGCAGCTTACAGTCCACCTCAACTAATGAAAAACTGTTTTTT
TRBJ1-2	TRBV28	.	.	CASKEQGNRNGYTF	TGTGCCAGCAAGGAACAGGGTAATAGGAATGGCTACACCTTC
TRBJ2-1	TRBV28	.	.	CASSSSGSSNEQFF	TGTGCCAGCAGTTCATCAGGGTCGAGCAATGAGCAGTTCTTC
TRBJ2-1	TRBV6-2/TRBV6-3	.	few	CASSYLGPSYNEQFF	TGTGCCAGCAGTTACTTAGGGCCTTCCTACAATGAGCAGTTCTTC